Listed here are 3 T cell receptor beta chains from one sample, sequenced in a study of blood T cells in healthy people across ages. With a J-beta primer mix and a sample-barcoded 5' primer, a second PCR ran about 6 to 11 cycles. Using its own MiXCR run on the 5' RACE reads, TCRdb lists one record per CDR3 protein. The sample gives approximately 2,000,000 distinct CDR3 sequences, roughly 43% of which show up once; roughly 23% is in the top ten. Input material: blood. These receptors came from a human donor in good health.

The rearrangement links TRBV7-2 to TRBJ1-2, with a possible D match to TRBD1 (5 bases). V was cut by 2 bases and J by 4 bases, with 11 bases left in between. CDR3 length equals 14 residues. Germline-derived CDR1 and CDR2 are SGHTA and FQGNSA. As DNA, the CDR3 is TGTGCCAGCAGCTTAAGCCCGAGGGGCTATGGCTACACCTTC. It translates to CASSLSPRGYGYTF.

This chain uses TRBV12-3 or TRBV12-4 with TRBJ2-1, with D perhaps being TRBD1 or TRBD2 (5 bases each). CDR3 length: 16 amino acids. V was pared by 3 bases and J by 1 base, with 13 bases between. The CDR3 coding sequence is TGTGCCAGCAGTTTCGGGGTCCAGGGATCCTACAATGAGCAGTTCTTC. This encodes CASSFGVQGSYNEQFF.

With respect to this clonotype: The junction and the germline gene differ at one end; a read error may be behind it. The chain employs TRBV5-1 and TRBJ2-7; D gene ambiguous. CDR1 and CDR2 (germline): SGHRS, YFSETQ. CDR3 size: 14 residues. The CDR3 bases are TGCGCCAGCAGCTTGGACAGCTATATCTACAAGCAGTACTTC. It encodes CASSLDSYIYKQYF.